This section outlines one T cell receptor beta chain sequence together with its context. Which antigen it targets is not known. No much larger clonotype is one base removed from it; base qualities were not supplied. The sample originates from a study of blood T cell repertoires in COVID-19 (dated by TCRdb to between 2020 and 2021). In terms of the full investigation: Collaborator samples came from the United States, Italy and Spain and covered acute and convalescent phases of COVID-19. Sample metadata almost always included a de-identified subject ID, COVID-19 status, age in years and sex. The prospective study material was composed of cDNA or gDNA derived from T cells, B-cell-depleted T cells, or PBMCs. A freely available public database, intended as a resource for researchers studying the immune response to SARS-CoV-2, is where the repertoires were released. The samples were drawn from two sources: the first 160 participants of the ongoing ImmuneRACE study, and 1,200 or so subjects contributed by 6 global collaborators. Deeply sampled blood TCRbeta repertoires from subjects exposed to, actively infected with, or recovered from COVID-19 were included in the dataset. Where available, HLA class I and class II types were taken from metadata supplied by the sample provider and were not determined by assay-based typing. Overall study outcomes, separate from this receptor: The quantity of clinical and demographic metadata differed by source and by participant and was supplied without curation.

Whole blood was collected in K2EDTA tubes by collaborating institutions according to the institutions' own protocols. For TCRbeta analysis, collaborators shipped samples as frozen whole blood, isolated PBMCs, or DNA extracted from either of those sample types. TCRbeta CDR3 regions were amplified from genomic DNA using the immunoSEQ Assay, a bias-controlled multiplex PCR. The authors' pipeline ran thus. Within the assay, amplification of reference gene primers was used to estimate how many nucleated cells each sample contained. To quantify the absolute abundance of each unique TCRbeta CDR3 rearrangement, sequence reads were collapsed and filtered. For each sample, productive Simpson clonality was calculated as the square root of Simpson's diversity index over productive rearrangements. TCRdb's version of the immuneACCESS table is confined to in-frame rearrangements and falls short of the full clone set. An unresolved V gene accounts for under half of the shortfall where checked; the remainder is of unknown origin. The V and J calls and clone size were taken over from that table, and D and trimming were inferred from the DNA. The sample table holds around 59,000 clones, of which roughly 80% were seen once. The leading ten clones occupy less than 20% of the sample.

The CDR3 runs 17 amino acids, cysteine and phenylalanine included. Solely the CDR3 DNA is kept, with 51 bases framed from the first base. CDR1 and CDR2 were assigned from the germline V gene as LGHNA and YNFKEQ. V ends up 3 bases short and J 2 bases short, with an unmatched junction base count of 9. The sequence joins TRBV4-2 to TRBJ1-5, and 8 junction bases match TRBD1. The source of this sequence is a woman in her fifties or sixties with active or convalescent COVID-19. Sequenced material: peripheral blood. The bases are TGTGCCAGCAGCCAGGAGCAGGGGGCGCGTGGCAATCAGCCCCAGCATTTT. Its protein is CASSQEQGARGNQPQHF.